The 17 T cell receptor beta chains reported below all come from one sample, sequenced in a study of graft-versus-host responses after intestinal transplantation. The table came from immunoSEQ multiplex PCR; TCRdb's copy has only in-frame clones and leaves some out. The data contain approximately 13,000 clones, over 85% of them singletons. Sequenced material: PBMCs, taken 950 to 1,300 days after intestinal transplantation. The receptors were gathered from a human patient who received an intestinal transplant, so some T cells may come from the graft donor.

The CDR3 sequence: CASSLGGHSNQPQHF. The CDR3 nucleotides read TGTGCCAGCAGCTTAGGGGGACACAGCAATCAGCCCCAGCATTTT. The chain couples TRBV7-9 to TRBJ1-5; D may be TRBD1 (6 bases). The CDR3 is 15 residues long. V was shortened by 1 base and J by 1 base, with 8 bases between the two germline ends. Germline V gives CDR1 SEHNR, CDR2 FQNEAQ (reference sequence).

Note on this clone: Within the sample, other DNA sequences also encode this same CDR3. The CDR3 loop is CASSLSGGPYEQYF. CDR3 nucleotide sequence: TGCGCCAGCAGCTTAAGCGGGGGCCCCTACGAGCAGTACTTC. V gene TRBV5-1 combines with J gene TRBJ2-7; 8 bases agree with TRBD2. The V gene's germline CDR1 is SGHRS and CDR2 YFSETQ. Trimming took 2 bases from V and 2 from J; bases not matched to a gene: 3. The CDR3 has 14 amino acids.

J is TRBJ2-7 and V is TRBV2; D is unresolved. V dropped 7 bases and J dropped 5 bases, with 6 bases sitting between them. The CDR3 has 10 amino acids. Germline assignment: CDR1 SNHLY and CDR2 FYNNEI. The CDR3 coding sequence is TGTGCCAGCATGATAGACGAGCAGTACTTC. Translated, it gives CASMIDEQYF.

The V and J genes are TRBV6-5 and TRBJ2-7; TRBD1 matches 7 bases. The CDR3 is 14 amino acids. The V gene end was trimmed by 7 bases and the J gene end by 2 bases; junction bases not matched to a gene: 8. Germline loops: CDR1 MNHEY, CDR2 SVGAGI. CDR3 sequence: CASIKTGPTYEQYF. CDR3 nucleotides: TGTGCCAGCATTAAGACAGGGCCAACCTACGAGCAGTACTTC.

This clone was seen once. CDR3 amino acids: CASSSTGDGNQPQHF. The CDR3 DNA reads TGTGCCAGCAGCTCGACAGGGGATGGCAATCAGCCCCAGCATTTT. The V and J genes are TRBV7-9 and TRBJ1-5; 8 bases line up with TRBD1. This CDR3 comprises 15 residues. The V gene's germline CDR1 is SEHNR and CDR2 FQNEAQ (reference sequence). Unmatched junction bases numbered 4, after V lost 4 bases and J lost 2 bases.

The CDR3: CALRGRNTEAFF. CDR3 bases: TGTGCCCTCCGTGGTAGGAACACTGAAGCTTTCTTT. This chain links TRBV5-4 with TRBJ1-1; the D is unclear. The germline V gene has CDR1 SGHNT and CDR2 YYREEE (reference sequence). The CDR3 sequence is 12 residues long. V was clipped by 10 bases and J by 1 base, with 11 bases between them. Full variable domain (remainder filled in from reference TRBV5-4 and TRBJ1-1): ETGVTQSPTHLIKTRGQQVTLRCSSQSGHNTVSWYQQALGQGPQFIFQYYREEENGRGNFPPRFSGLQFPNYSSELNVNALELDDSALYLCALRGRNTEAFFGQGTRLTVV.

Here the CDR3 DNA reads TGCGCCAGCAGCTTGGACGGAGGGCCCAATCAGCCCCAGCATTTT. It specifies CASSLDGGPNQPQHF. The chain joins TRBV5-1 to TRBJ1-5, with D unclear. The germline V gene encodes CDR1 SGHRS and CDR2 YFSETQ. Trimming took off 0 bases at V and 3 bases at J, with 10 bases between the two ends. CDR3 length: 15 amino acids.

This clone came up once. The chain uses TRBV9 and TRBJ1-2; D not certain. Germline loops: CDR1 SGDLS, CDR2 YYNGEE. The germline V and J ends were trimmed by 0 bases and 9 bases, with 18 bases remaining between them. The CDR3 length is 15 residues. The CDR3 DNA is TGTGCCAGCAGCGTAGCTACTCCCACACGAATTAGCTACACCTTC. Translating gives CASSVATPTRISYTF.

The chain is built from TRBV7-8 and TRBJ1-1, with D hard to call. Trimming took 1 base from V and 0 from J, leaving 9 bases between them. Germline CDR1 reads SGHVS; CDR2 reads FQNEAQ. The CDR3 runs to 15 residues. As DNA, the CDR3 is TGTGCCAGCAGCTTAGGTCCGGAATTGAACACTGAAGCTTTCTTT. As protein: CASSLGPELNTEAFF.

The chain couples TRBV7-9 to TRBJ2-6; D unresolved. Germline lookup yields CDR1 SEHNR and CDR2 FQNEAQ (reference sequence). With 5 bases removed from V and 5 bases from J, the gap between germline ends came to 16 bases. This CDR3 has 16 amino acids. CDR3 protein: CASSPIPQSRANVLTF. As DNA, the CDR3 is TGTGCCAGCAGCCCAATACCACAAAGTCGGGCCAACGTCCTGACTTTC.

CDR3 bases: TGTGCCAGCAGTTTATCGGGGGTGGTCGACGAGCAGTACTTC. The encoded protein is CASSLSGVVDEQYF. The genes are TRBV27 and TRBJ2-7; D is tentatively TRBD1 or TRBD2 (5 bases each). Trimming took 0 bases from V and 5 from J, leaving 11 bases between them. Germline CDR1 and CDR2: MNHEY and SMNVEV (reference sequence). The CDR3 extends over 14 amino acids.

The chain combines TRBV6-6 with TRBJ2-7, with D perhaps being TRBD1 or TRBD2 (5 bases each). Germline V gives CDR1 MNHNY, CDR2 SVGAGI (reference sequence). Trimming left V 5 bases short and J 6 bases short, with 14 bases between. The CDR3 loop spans 13 amino acids. The CDR3 coding sequence is TGTGCCAGCAGTGAGGGGCGAGGGACCGAGCAGTACTTC. Translating gives CASSEGRGTEQYF.

The chain couples TRBV7-3 to TRBJ2-2; 9 positions agree with TRBD1. The CDR3 is 14 amino acids. Germline-derived CDR1 and CDR2 are SGHTA and FQGTGA. Unmatched junction bases numbered 3, after V lost 3 bases and J lost 7 bases. The chain's CDR3 is CASSFRQGDGELFF. In DNA form, the CDR3 reads TGTGCCAGCAGCTTTAGACAGGGGGACGGGGAGCTGTTTTTT.

This chain links TRBV5-8 with TRBJ1-2; no definite D call. Between the trimmed V and J ends, which lost 4 bases and 7 bases, there was a span of 17 bases. CDR3 length equals 14 residues. Germline assignment: CDR1 SGHTS and CDR2 YDEGEE. The CDR3 region has the DNA TGTGCCAGCAGCCAAGACCCAAGCGAGGGTGGCTACACCTTC. Amino acids: CASSQDPSEGGYTF.

The sample holds one count of this clone. Other DNA variants within this sample encode the same CDR3. CDR3: CASSPWAVTGTDTEAFF. Written as DNA, the CDR3 is TGTGCCAGCTCACCTTGGGCGGTGACAGGTACGGACACTGAAGCTTTCTTT. V is TRBV18 and J is TRBJ1-1; D is perhaps TRBD1 (6 bases). The germline V gene has CDR1 KGHSH and CDR2 LQKENI. V was clipped by 3 bases and J by 3 bases, with 20 bases between them. The CDR3 has 17 amino acids.

V is TRBV6-6 and J is TRBJ2-3, with TRBD2 as a possible D gene (5 bases). The CDR3 has 15 residues. The germline V gene encodes CDR1 MNHNY and CDR2 SVGAGI (reference sequence). V was trimmed by 2 bases and J by 5 bases, leaving 14 bases between them. In DNA form, the CDR3 reads TGTGCCAGCAGTTACGGAGGCGTATCACAAGATACGCAGTATTTT. Its translation is CASSYGGVSQDTQYF.

V is TRBV2 and J is TRBJ2-5; D not certain. This CDR3 contains 11 residues. The germline V gene encodes CDR1 SNHLY and CDR2 FYNNEI. V lost 6 bases and J 3 bases, leaving 5 bases between the germline ends. CDR3 region: CASRAEETQYF. For the CDR3, the DNA is TGTGCCAGCAGGGCGGAAGAGACCCAGTACTTC.